A selection of T cell receptor beta chains follows, all from one sample in a study of cytomegalovirus exposure and HLA in healthy donors. Profiled with immunoSEQ multiplex PCR; TCRdb holds only in-frame clones, not every one. The table records about 160,000 clones, roughly nine tenths of them present only once. Material for sequencing was PBMCs. All receptors come from a man between 18 and 29 years old in good health and CMV-seropositive. The CDR3 runs from the conserved cysteine through the conserved F or W.

v_call,j_call,cdr3_length,cdr3_aa
TRBV10-3,TRBJ2-3,15,CAISASGTGVDTQYF
TRBV19,TRBJ1-4,13,CASSNGGYEKLFF
TRBV25-1,TRBJ2-7,18,CASSDSGNGGGKSYEQYF
TRBV11-2,TRBJ2-3,17,CASSLDPRGSGTDTQYF
TRBV9,TRBJ2-1,14,CASSWAGGIDEQFF
TRBV5-1,TRBJ1-4,15,CASSLTVATNEKLFF
TRBV2,TRBJ2-3,14,CASRAGGVTDTQYF
TRBV6-1,TRBJ2-3,13,CASRDFVRGTQYF
TRBV28,TRBJ2-1,16,CASSSPGDRGLNEQFF
TRBV19,TRBJ2-1,16,CASRRITGSSYNEQFF
TRBV2,TRBJ2-2,14,CASRPGLNTGELFF
TRBV7-9,TRBJ2-1,13,CASTPLREDEQFF
TRBV6-1,TRBJ2-7,13,CASSAGNNYEQYF
TRBV27,TRBJ2-7,14,CASSFGTGGYEQYF
TRBV6-1,TRBJ2-1,12,CASTQEREGRLF
TRBV28,TRBJ1-4,13,CATGGGGNEKLFF
TRBV7-2,TRBJ2-7,14,CASSLTGGNYEQYF
TRBV5-8,TRBJ2-1,14,CASSLVRGSNEQFF
TRBV6-1,TRBJ1-2,13,CASTLTGQFGYTF
TRBV5-6,TRBJ1-2,14,CASSFPDSSTGYTF
TRBV20-1,TRBJ2-3,11,CSALLADTQYF
TRBV5-6,TRBJ1-2,15,CASSFRDRVNYGYTF
TRBV7-9,TRBJ1-2,15,CASSTNFGRGNGYTF
TRBV19,TRBJ2-1,16,CASSRLTGLAGNEQFF
TRBV29-1,TRBJ1-1,19,CSVRPFSRQGSPMNTEAFF
TRBV25-1,TRBJ1-2,16,CASSEYGASSVYGYTF
TRBV9,TRBJ2-5,13,CASSPQGKETQYF
TRBV21-1,TRBJ1-1,14,CASSAPRVNTEAFF
TRBV7-9,TRBJ2-7,15,CASSLFRDKAYEQYF
TRBV28,TRBJ2-3,18,CASSLGGTSLSSTDTQYF
TRBV27,TRBJ1-5,17,CASSLTGPHMGNQPQHF
TRBV7-6,TRBJ2-5,14,CASSNNRNQETQYF
TRBV7-9,TRBJ2-1,13,CASSLAGLNEQFF
TRBV6-1,TRBJ2-1,15,CASSDRLGPRNEQFF
TRBV10-3,TRBJ2-7,13,CAISSDRTYEQYF
TRBV7-2,TRBJ2-2,16,CASSSFRGRDTGELFF
TRBV28,TRBJ1-2,13,CASSPPRVNGYTF
TRBV7-3,TRBJ2-7,11,CASSPGGEQYF
TRBV27,TRBJ1-1,16,CASSFGFQGRETEAFF
TRBV27,TRBJ1-5,13,CASSRQNNQPQHF
TRBV30,TRBJ2-1,14,CAWSVLDRGTSCLF